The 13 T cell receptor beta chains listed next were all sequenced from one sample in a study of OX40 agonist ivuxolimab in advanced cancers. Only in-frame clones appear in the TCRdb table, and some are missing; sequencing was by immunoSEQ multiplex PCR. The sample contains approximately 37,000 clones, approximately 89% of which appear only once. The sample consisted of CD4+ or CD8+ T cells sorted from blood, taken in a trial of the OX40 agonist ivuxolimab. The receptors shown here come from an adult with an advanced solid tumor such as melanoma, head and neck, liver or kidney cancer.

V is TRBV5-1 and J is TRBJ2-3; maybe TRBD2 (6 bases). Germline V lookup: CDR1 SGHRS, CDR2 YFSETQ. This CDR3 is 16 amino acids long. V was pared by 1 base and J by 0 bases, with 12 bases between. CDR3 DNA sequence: TGCGCCAGCAGCTTGAGGGTAGGGACTAGCACAGATACGCAGTATTTT. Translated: CASSLRVGTSTDTQYF. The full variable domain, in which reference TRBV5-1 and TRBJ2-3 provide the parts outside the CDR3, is KAGVTQTPRYLIKTRGQQVTLSCSPISGHRSVSWYQQTPGQGLQFLFEYFSETQRNKGNFPGRFSGRQFSNSRSEMNVSTLELGDSALYLCASSLRVGTSTDTQYFGPGTRLTVL.

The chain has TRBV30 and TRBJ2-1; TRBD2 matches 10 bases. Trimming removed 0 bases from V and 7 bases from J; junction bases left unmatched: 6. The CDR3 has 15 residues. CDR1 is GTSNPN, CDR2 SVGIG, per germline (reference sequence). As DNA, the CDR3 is TGTGCCTGGAGTGTATGGGCTAGCGGGGGAAATGAGCAGTTCTTC. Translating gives CAWSVWASGGNEQFF.

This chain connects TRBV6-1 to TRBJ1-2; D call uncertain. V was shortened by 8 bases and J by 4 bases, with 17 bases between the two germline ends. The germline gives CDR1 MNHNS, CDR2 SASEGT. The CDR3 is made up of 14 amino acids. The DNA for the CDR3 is TGTGCCAGCGCGGGAGGTACGAGGTTCTATGGCTACACCTTC. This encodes CASAGGTRFYGYTF.

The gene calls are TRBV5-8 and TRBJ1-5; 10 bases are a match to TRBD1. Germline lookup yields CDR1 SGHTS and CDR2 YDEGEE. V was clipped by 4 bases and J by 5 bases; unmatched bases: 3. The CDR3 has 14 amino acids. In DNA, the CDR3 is TGTGCCAGCAGCCACGGGACAGGGGATCAGCCCCAGCATTTT. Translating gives CASSHGTGDQPQHF. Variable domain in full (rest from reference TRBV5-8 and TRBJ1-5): EAGVTQSPTHLIKTRGQQATLRCSPISGHTSVYWYQQALGLGLQFLLWYDEGEERNRGNFPPRFSGRQFPNYSSELNVNALELEDSALYLCASSHGTGDQPQHFGDGTRLSIL.

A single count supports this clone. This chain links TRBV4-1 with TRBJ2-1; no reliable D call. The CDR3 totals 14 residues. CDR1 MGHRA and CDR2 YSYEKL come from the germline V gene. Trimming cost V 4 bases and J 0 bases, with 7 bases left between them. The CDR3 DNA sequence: TGCGCCAGCAGCCCAGTGAGCTCCTACAATGAGCAGTTCTTC. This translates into CASSPVSSYNEQFF.

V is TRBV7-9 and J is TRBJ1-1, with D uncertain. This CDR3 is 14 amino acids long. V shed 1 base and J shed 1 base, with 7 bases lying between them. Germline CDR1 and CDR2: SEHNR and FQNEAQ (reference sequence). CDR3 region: CASSLEMTNTEAFF. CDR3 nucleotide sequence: TGTGCCAGCAGCTTAGAGATGACGAACACTGAAGCTTTCTTT. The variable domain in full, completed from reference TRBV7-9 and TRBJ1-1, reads DTGVSQNPRHKITKRGQNVTFRCDPISEHNRLYWYRQTLGQGPEFLTYFQNEAQLEKSRLLSDRFSAERPKGSFSTLEIQRTEQGDSAMYLCASSLEMTNTEAFFGQGTRLTVV.

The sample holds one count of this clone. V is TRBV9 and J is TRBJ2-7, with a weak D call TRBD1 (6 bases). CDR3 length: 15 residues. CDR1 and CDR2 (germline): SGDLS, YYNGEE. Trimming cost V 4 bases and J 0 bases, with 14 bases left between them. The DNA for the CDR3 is TGTGCCAGCAGCTTGGGGGACATGAGCTCCTACGAGCAGTACTTC. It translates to CASSLGDMSSYEQYF.

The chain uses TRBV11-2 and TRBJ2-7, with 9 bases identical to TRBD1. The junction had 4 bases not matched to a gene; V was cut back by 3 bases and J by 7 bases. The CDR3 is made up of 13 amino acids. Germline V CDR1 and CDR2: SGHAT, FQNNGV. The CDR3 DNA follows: TGTGCCAGCAGCTTTGGACAGGGGCAAGAGCAGTACTTC. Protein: CASSFGQGQEQYF.

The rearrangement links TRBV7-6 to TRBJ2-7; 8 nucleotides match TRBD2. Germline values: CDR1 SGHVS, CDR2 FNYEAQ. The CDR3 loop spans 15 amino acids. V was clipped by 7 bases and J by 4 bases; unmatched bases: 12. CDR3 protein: CASTAVAGLTYEQYF. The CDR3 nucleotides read TGTGCCAGCACCGCGGTAGCGGGATTGACGTACGAGCAGTACTTC. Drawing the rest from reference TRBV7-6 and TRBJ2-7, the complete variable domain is GAGVSQSPRYKVTKRGQDVALRCDPISGHVSLYWYRQALGQGPEFLTYFNYEAQQDKSGLPNDRFSAERPEGSISTLTIQRTEQRDSAMYRCASTAVAGLTYEQYFGPGTRLTVT.

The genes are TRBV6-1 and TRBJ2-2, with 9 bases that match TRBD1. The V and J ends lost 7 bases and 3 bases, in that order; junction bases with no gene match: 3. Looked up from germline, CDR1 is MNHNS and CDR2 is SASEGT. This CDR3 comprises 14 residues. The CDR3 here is CASTQGADTGELFF. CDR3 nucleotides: TGTGCCAGCACACAGGGGGCCGACACCGGGGAGCTGTTTTTT.

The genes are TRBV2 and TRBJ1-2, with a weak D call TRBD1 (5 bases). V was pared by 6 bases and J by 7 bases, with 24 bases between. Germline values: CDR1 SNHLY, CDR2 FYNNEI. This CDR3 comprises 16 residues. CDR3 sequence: CASSPTRTGTVGGYTF. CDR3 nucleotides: TGTGCCAGCAGCCCGACTAGGACTGGGACTGTCGGTGGCTACACCTTC.

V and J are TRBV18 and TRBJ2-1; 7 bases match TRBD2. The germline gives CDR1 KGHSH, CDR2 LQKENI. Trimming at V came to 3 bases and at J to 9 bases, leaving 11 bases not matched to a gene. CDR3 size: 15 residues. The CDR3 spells CASSPPSGNPGEQFF. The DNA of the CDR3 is TGTGCCAGCTCACCGCCTAGCGGAAACCCAGGTGAGCAGTTCTTC. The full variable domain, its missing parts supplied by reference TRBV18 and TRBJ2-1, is NAGVMQNPRHLVRRRGQEARLRCSPMKGHSHVYWYRQLPEEGLKFMVYLQKENIIDESGMPKERFSAEFPKEGPSILRIQQVVRGDSAAYFCASSPPSGNPGEQFFGPGTRLTVL.

The CDR3 region is CASAGTDGDQPQHF. Written as DNA, the CDR3 is TGTGCCAGCGCAGGGACAGACGGGGACCAGCCCCAGCATTTT. This chain uses TRBV2 with TRBJ1-5; 7 bases align to TRBD1. CDR1 is SNHLY and CDR2 is FYNNEI in the germline V gene. There are 14 residues in the CDR3. Losses at the gene ends were 8 bases for V and 7 bases for J; bases not matched to a gene: 11.